This is a list of T cell receptor beta chains from one sample in a study of beta chain features in type 1 diabetes. Assay: immunoSEQ multiplex PCR; the TCRdb copy retains only in-frame clones and omits some. This sample carries over 120,000 clones, less than 15% of them seen once, and the ten largest clones take under 1.5%. The sample consisted of central memory CD4+ T cells from blood. The receptors were gathered from a man in his late teens or twenties with type 1 diabetes. Each CDR3 is given with its conserved first and last residue. The D gene is left open where the match is weak. Where a row states a size, it is once, few, many or the class of an expanded clone; other rows omit it.

d_gene: .; abundance: .; v_gene: TRBV7-8; j_gene: TRBJ2-2; CDR3aa: CASSLDSALNTGELFF; CDR3nt: TGTGCCAGCAGCTTAGACTCGGCACTTAACACCGGGGAGCTGTTTTTT
d_gene: .; abundance: few; v_gene: TRBV15; j_gene: TRBJ2-1; CDR3aa: CATSRGGAGTYNEQFF; CDR3nt: TGTGCCACCAGCAGAGGGGGGGCGGGAACCTACAATGAGCAGTTCTTC
d_gene: .; abundance: few; v_gene: TRBV25-1; j_gene: TRBJ1-1; CDR3aa: CASSESGKNTEAFF; CDR3nt: TGTGCCAGCAGTGAGTCAGGGAAAAACACTGAAGCTTTCTTT
d_gene: .; abundance: many; v_gene: TRBV29-1; j_gene: TRBJ1-1; CDR3aa: CSVLAGGRNTEAFF; CDR3nt: TGCAGCGTTTTAGCAGGAGGGAGGAACACTGAAGCTTTCTTT
d_gene: .; abundance: .; v_gene: TRBV7-9; j_gene: TRBJ1-5; CDR3aa: CASTGGGDQPQHF; CDR3nt: TGTGCCAGCACCGGCGGAGGGGATCAGCCCCAGCATTTT
d_gene: TRBD1; abundance: few; v_gene: TRBV11-1; j_gene: TRBJ1-1; CDR3aa: CASSFGQGGPQFF; CDR3nt: TGTGCCAGCAGCTTTGGACAGGGGGGGCCTCAGTTCTTT
d_gene: TRBD2; abundance: few; v_gene: TRBV25-1; j_gene: TRBJ2-5; CDR3aa: CASSTPMPGTTWETQYF; CDR3nt: TGTGCCAGCAGTACTCCAATGCCCGGGACTACTTGGGAGACCCAGTACTTC
d_gene: .; abundance: .; v_gene: TRBV6-1; j_gene: TRBJ2-3; CDR3aa: CASSPDRSTDTQYF; CDR3nt: TGTGCCAGCAGCCCCGACAGGAGCACAGATACGCAGTATTTT
d_gene: TRBD2; abundance: .; v_gene: TRBV19; j_gene: TRBJ2-2; CDR3aa: CASSSPGSGGTNTGELFF; CDR3nt: TGTGCCAGTAGTTCCCCCGGGAGCGGGGGGACGAACACCGGGGAGCTGTTTTTT
d_gene: .; abundance: .; v_gene: TRBV5-1; j_gene: TRBJ2-2; CDR3aa: CASRFSATPGTGELFF; CDR3nt: TGCGCCAGCAGGTTCTCGGCGACACCAGGGACCGGGGAGCTGTTTTTT
d_gene: .; abundance: .; v_gene: TRBV7-2; j_gene: TRBJ1-5; CDR3aa: CASSLGVPGGAGRQPQHF; CDR3nt: TGTGCCAGCAGCTTAGGTGTTCCGGGGGGCGCGGGTCGGCAGCCCCAGCATTTT
d_gene: .; abundance: .; v_gene: TRBV10-3; j_gene: TRBJ1-2; CDR3aa: CAISRDLKGYTF; CDR3nt: TGTGCCATCAGCAGGGATCTGAAGGGCTACACCTTC
d_gene: .; abundance: .; v_gene: TRBV20-1; j_gene: TRBJ1-1; CDR3aa: CSASGGFEAFF; CDR3nt: TGCAGTGCTAGTGGGGGCTTTGAAGCTTTCTTT
d_gene: TRBD1; abundance: .; v_gene: TRBV19; j_gene: TRBJ2-4; CDR3aa: CASGTGGIQYF; CDR3nt: TGTGCCAGTGGGACAGGGGGCATTCAGTACTTC
d_gene: TRBD1; abundance: few; v_gene: TRBV28; j_gene: TRBJ1-1; CDR3aa: CASSLPSATGRNTEAFF; CDR3nt: TGTGCCAGCTCCCTCCCAAGTGCGACAGGGAGAAACACTGAAGCTTTCTTT
d_gene: TRBD1; abundance: few; v_gene: TRBV30; j_gene: TRBJ1-2; CDR3aa: CAHTGTGGAAGYTF; CDR3nt: TGTGCCCACACCGGGACAGGGGGCGCGGCCGGCTACACCTTC
d_gene: TRBD2; abundance: few; v_gene: TRBV9; j_gene: TRBJ2-3; CDR3aa: CASNNLAGSTDTQYF; CDR3nt: TGTGCCAGCAACAACCTAGCGGGAAGCACAGATACGCAGTATTTT
d_gene: TRBD2; abundance: few; v_gene: TRBV5-4; j_gene: TRBJ2-1; CDR3aa: CASSLTSGGYNEQFF; CDR3nt: TGTGCCAGCAGCTTGACTAGCGGTGGATACAATGAGCAGTTCTTC
d_gene: .; abundance: .; v_gene: TRBV11-2; j_gene: TRBJ2-7; CDR3aa: CASSLVAGYLEQYF; CDR3nt: TGTGCCAGCAGCTTAGTTGCAGGGTATCTCGAGCAGTACTTC
d_gene: TRBD1; abundance: .; v_gene: TRBV2; j_gene: TRBJ1-4; CDR3aa: CASSRETGLNEKLFF; CDR3nt: TGTGCCAGCAGTCGGGAGACAGGGCTCAATGAAAAACTGTTTTTT
d_gene: TRBD1; abundance: .; v_gene: TRBV7-9; j_gene: TRBJ1-2; CDR3aa: CASSPDRGRGYTF; CDR3nt: TGTGCCAGCAGCCCCGACAGGGGGCGAGGCTACACCTTC
d_gene: .; abundance: .; v_gene: TRBV20-1; j_gene: TRBJ1-1; CDR3aa: CSARREGWAFF; CDR3nt: TGCAGTGCTAGGCGAGAGGGGTGGGCTTTCTTT
d_gene: TRBD1; abundance: .; v_gene: TRBV6-1; j_gene: TRBJ2-5; CDR3aa: CASSDSGTGTQETQYF; CDR3nt: TGTGCCAGCAGTGATTCCGGGACAGGGACGCAAGAGACCCAGTACTTC
d_gene: .; abundance: .; v_gene: TRBV30; j_gene: TRBJ1-3; CDR3aa: CAWNRASGNTIYF; CDR3nt: TGTGCCTGGAACAGGGCCTCTGGAAACACCATATATTTT